This TCR beta chain came from a study of cytomegalovirus exposure and HLA in healthy donors. Study-level results: Reported findings show TCR beta sequences accurately forecast HLA-A and HLA-B alleles in most subjects. It was shown in a later analysis that HLA-associated TCR beta chains were more clonally expanded than other, equally common chains. When analyzed later, a missense DCLRE1C variant was found to be linked to TCR beta V- and J-gene trimming.

CDR1 and CDR2 from the germline V gene are SEHNR and FQNEAQ (reference sequence). The CDR3 spans 14 residues. The J segment lost 5 bases and the V segment lost 5 bases, leaving 4 bases of the junction unmatched. The study ran its PCR with 60 Vbeta and 13 Jbeta primers. Data came from immunoSEQ multiplex PCR; TCRdb stores just in-frame clones and leaves some out. The sample yields under 200,000 clones, approximately 67% seen once. Everyone who donated was a healthy bone marrow donor. Concerning this clone itself: Antigen unknown.

This TCR was recovered from a man in his forties in good health and CMV-seronegative. Sequencing was done on a sample of PBMCs. This chain uses TRBV7-9 with TRBJ2-5; TRBD2 agrees at 11 bases. CDR3 residues: CASSEVAGGETQYF. DNA of the CDR3: TGTGCCAGCAGCGAGGTAGCGGGAGGGGAGACCCAGTACTTC.